A selection of T cell receptor beta chains follows, all from one sample in a study of T-cell memory formation after mild COVID-19. Each CDR3 protein is one row after TCRdb ran MiXCR on the 5' RACE reads. The table lists hundreds of thousands of distinct CDR3 sequences, around a quarter of them singletons. Input material: PBMCs or a T cell subset sorted from them (not recorded which). These receptors were obtained from an adult woman who had mild COVID-19 (a few samples of this study predate the infection). Cell type and time point are not known. The CDR3 runs from the conserved cysteine through the conserved F or W. The order of the fields is V gene, J gene, clone size, D gene, CDR3 protein, CDR3 DNA. The D gene is left open where the match is weak. Size is omitted from some rows. Given values are once, few, many or a class for expanded clones.

v_gene: TRBV7-9; j_gene: TRBJ2-7; abundance: few; d_gene: TRBD2; CDR3aa: CASSPDTSGYEQYF; CDR3nt: TGTGCCAGCAGCCCGGATACTAGCGGCTACGAGCAGTACTTC
v_gene: TRBV2; j_gene: TRBJ2-1; abundance: few; d_gene: -; CDR3aa: CASSEASWNEQFF; CDR3nt: TGTGCCAGCAGTGAGGCGTCATGGAATGAGCAGTTCTTC
v_gene: TRBV12-3/TRBV12-4; j_gene: TRBJ2-1; abundance: few; d_gene: -; CDR3aa: CASSYAAYNEQFF; CDR3nt: TGTGCCAGCAGTTACGCGGCCTACAATGAGCAGTTCTTC
v_gene: TRBV3-1; j_gene: TRBJ2-7; abundance: few; d_gene: TRBD2; CDR3aa: CASSPGASGGSYEQYF; CDR3nt: TGTGCCAGCAGCCCCGGGGCTAGCGGGGGCTCCTACGAGCAGTACTTC
v_gene: TRBV7-9; j_gene: TRBJ2-7; abundance: few; d_gene: TRBD1; CDR3aa: CASSLTGQGGYEQYF; CDR3nt: TGTGCCAGCAGCTTAACGGGACAGGGGGGCTACGAGCAGTACTTC
v_gene: TRBV5-1; j_gene: TRBJ1-2; abundance: many; d_gene: -; CDR3aa: CASSLSGGSNGYTF; CDR3nt: TGCGCCAGCAGCTTGTCCGGGGGGAGTAATGGCTACACCTTC
v_gene: TRBV5-6; j_gene: TRBJ2-1; abundance: few; d_gene: -; CDR3aa: CASSLIGGPAGEQFF; CDR3nt: TGTGCCAGCAGCTTAATAGGAGGGCCGGCCGGGGAGCAGTTCTTC
v_gene: TRBV20-1; j_gene: TRBJ2-2; abundance: few; d_gene: -; CDR3aa: CSARTGNTGELFF; CDR3nt: TGCAGTGCTAGAACAGGGAACACCGGGGAGCTGTTTTTT
v_gene: TRBV29-1; j_gene: TRBJ2-1; abundance: few; d_gene: TRBD1; CDR3aa: CSAKVGGSNNEQFF; CDR3nt: TGCAGCGCCAAGGTAGGGGGCAGCAACAATGAGCAGTTCTTC
v_gene: TRBV6-6; j_gene: TRBJ2-1; abundance: -; d_gene: -; CDR3aa: CASSYSAGKGEQFF; CDR3nt: TGTGCCAGCAGTTACTCCGCAGGGAAGGGTGAGCAGTTCTTC
v_gene: TRBV7-6; j_gene: TRBJ1-4; abundance: -; d_gene: -; CDR3aa: CASSSIGGPNEKLFF; CDR3nt: TGTGCCAGCAGCTCCATTGGGGGGCCTAATGAAAAACTGTTTTTT
v_gene: TRBV29-1; j_gene: TRBJ2-1; abundance: -; d_gene: TRBD2; CDR3aa: CSVEASGSPYNEQFF; CDR3nt: TGCAGCGTTGAGGCTAGCGGGAGTCCCTACAATGAGCAGTTCTTC
v_gene: TRBV27; j_gene: TRBJ2-2; abundance: many; d_gene: TRBD1; CDR3aa: CASSWTGGSVLTGELFF; CDR3nt: TGTGCCAGCAGTTGGACAGGGGGTTCCGTTCTCACCGGGGAGCTGTTTTTT
v_gene: TRBV24-1; j_gene: TRBJ2-3; abundance: few; d_gene: -; CDR3aa: CATSVGRTRTDTQYF; CDR3nt: TGTGCCACCAGTGTTGGGCGGACGAGGACAGATACGCAGTATTTT
v_gene: TRBV6-2/TRBV6-3; j_gene: TRBJ2-2; abundance: -; d_gene: -; CDR3aa: CASSYATETGNTGELFF; CDR3nt: TGTGCCAGCAGTTACGCTACTGAGACAGGGAACACCGGGGAGCTGTTTTTT
v_gene: TRBV19; j_gene: TRBJ2-3; abundance: -; d_gene: TRBD2; CDR3aa: CACASAGGPDTQYF; CDR3nt: TGTGCCTGTGCATCGGCGGGAGGGCCAGATACGCAGTATTTT
v_gene: TRBV30; j_gene: TRBJ2-3; abundance: once; d_gene: -; CDR3aa: CAWSVLGSTDTQYF; CDR3nt: TGTGCCTGGAGTGTACTTGGGAGCACAGATACGCAGTATTTT
v_gene: TRBV5-1; j_gene: TRBJ1-1; abundance: few; d_gene: -; CDR3aa: CASSLATGRRTEAFF; CDR3nt: TGCGCCAGCAGCTTGGCAACAGGGAGGAGGACTGAAGCTTTCTTT
v_gene: TRBV11-2; j_gene: TRBJ1-2; abundance: few; d_gene: -; CDR3aa: CASRPNGASGCTF; CDR3nt: TGTGCCAGCAGACCGAACGGGGCCTCAGGATGCACCTTC
v_gene: TRBV11-2; j_gene: TRBJ2-3; abundance: few; d_gene: -; CDR3aa: CASSLVPLGTGNTDTQYF; CDR3nt: TGTGCCAGCAGCTTAGTACCCCTCGGGACGGGGAACACAGATACGCAGTATTTT
v_gene: TRBV9; j_gene: TRBJ2-7; abundance: few; d_gene: TRBD2; CDR3aa: CASSVDSGGRYEQYF; CDR3nt: TGTGCCAGCAGCGTAGATAGCGGGGGGCGCTACGAGCAGTACTTC
v_gene: TRBV12-3/TRBV12-4; j_gene: TRBJ1-4; abundance: -; d_gene: -; CDR3aa: CASSFLRRNEKLFF; CDR3nt: TGTGCCAGCAGTTTCCTACGGCGGAATGAAAAACTGTTTTTT
v_gene: TRBV9; j_gene: TRBJ2-2; abundance: -; d_gene: TRBD2; CDR3aa: CASSVSSGRAGTGELFF; CDR3nt: TGTGCCAGCAGCGTCTCTAGCGGGAGGGCCGGAACCGGGGAGCTGTTTTTT
v_gene: TRBV7-6; j_gene: TRBJ2-5; abundance: many; d_gene: TRBD2; CDR3aa: CASSITSATQETQYF; CDR3nt: TGTGCCAGCAGCATCACTAGCGCCACCCAAGAGACCCAGTACTTC
v_gene: TRBV20-1; j_gene: TRBJ2-1; abundance: few; d_gene: TRBD2; CDR3aa: CSIMRGGRVSEQFF; CDR3nt: TGCAGTATCATGAGGGGCGGGAGGGTTAGTGAGCAGTTCTTC
v_gene: TRBV7-9; j_gene: TRBJ2-3; abundance: -; d_gene: -; CDR3aa: CASSLEDRVLVKSTDTQYF; CDR3nt: TGTGCCAGCAGCTTAGAGGATAGGGTCTTGGTCAAAAGCACAGATACGCAGTATTTT
v_gene: TRBV14; j_gene: TRBJ2-1; abundance: few; d_gene: TRBD2; CDR3aa: CASSQAQTLRERERYNEQFF; CDR3nt: TGTGCCAGCAGCCAAGCCCAAACCCTCAGGGAGCGGGAGCGGTACAATGAGCAGTTCTTC